This TCR beta chain was sequenced in a study of blood T cell repertoires in COVID-19. This CDR3 is built from 16 residues. Per the germline V gene, CDR1 is MNHNY and CDR2 is SVGAGI (reference sequence). The J segment lost 2 bases and the V segment lost 6 bases, leaving 9 bases of the junction unmatched. Per the authors' pipeline: Counts of nucleated cells, estimated from reference gene primer amplification, were obtained. Sequenced by immunoSEQ multiplex PCR; TCRdb stores in-frame clones only, minus some. That table is the source of V, J and clone size, and D and trimming were worked out from the DNA. Counted here are fewer than 250,000 clones, roughly four fifths occurring once; the ten biggest clones make up about 7.4%. There are a few counts of this clone.

The clonotype was recovered from a woman aged 45-60 years with acute or convalescent COVID-19. V and J are TRBV6-6 and TRBJ2-4, with TRBD1 identical over 8 bases. Sequences were obtained from peripheral blood. This chain's CDR3 is CASSPFTGGSKNIQYF. CDR3 DNA sequence: TGTGCCAGCAGCCCCTTCACAGGGGGATCCAAAAACATTCAGTACTTC.